This T cell receptor beta chain was captured in a study of T cells in Graves' hyperthyroidism and ophthalmopathy. Authors of the study amplified TCR beta CDR3 regions from RNA transcripts. An initial round of RT-PCR targeting the TCR CDR3 relied on the HTBI primer set. Each CDR3 protein gets one entry after TCRdb re-called the multiplex PCR reads with MiXCR. The profile covers fewer than 900,000 distinct CDR3 sequences, with roughly 15% appearing a single time and around 8.1% taken by the ten largest. This clonotype was seen repeatedly, ten times or more. The CDR3 loop spans 11 amino acids. From germline, CDR1 is MNHEY and CDR2 SVGAGI. V lost 2 bases and J lost 7, with 5 bases in between.

Sequenced input: blood. This sequence was found in a man younger than 35 with Graves' hyperthyroidism. The V gene is TRBV6-5, the J gene TRBJ2-5; D not resolved. Here the CDR3 reads CASSYVGTQYF. The CDR3 bases are TGTGCCAGCAGTTACGTGGGGACCCAGTACTTC.